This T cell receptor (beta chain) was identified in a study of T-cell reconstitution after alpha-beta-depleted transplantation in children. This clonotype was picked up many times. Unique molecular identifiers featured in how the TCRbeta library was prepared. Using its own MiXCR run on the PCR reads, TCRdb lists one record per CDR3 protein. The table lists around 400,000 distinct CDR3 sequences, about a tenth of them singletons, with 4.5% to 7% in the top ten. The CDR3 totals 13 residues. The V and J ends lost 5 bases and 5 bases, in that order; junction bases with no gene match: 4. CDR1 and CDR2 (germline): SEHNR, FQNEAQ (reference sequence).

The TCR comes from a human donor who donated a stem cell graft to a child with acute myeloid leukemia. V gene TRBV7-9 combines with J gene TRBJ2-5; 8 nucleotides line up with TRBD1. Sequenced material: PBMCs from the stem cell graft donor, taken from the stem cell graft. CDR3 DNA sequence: TGTGCCAGCAGCCCACAGGGGGTGGAGACCCAGTACTTC. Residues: CASSPQGVETQYF.